The rows below give T cell receptor beta chains drawn from one sample of a study of shared clonotypes between healthy human individuals. Sequenced by immunoSEQ multiplex PCR; TCRdb stores in-frame clones only, minus some. This repertoire shows fewer than 1 million clones, around 96% found once; its top ten account for about 0.22%. Sequencing was carried out using naive CD8+ T cells sorted from blood. These receptors were taken from a man under 40 in good health. Each CDR3 is given with its conserved first and last residue. Each record gives: J gene, D gene, clone size, V gene, CDR3 protein, CDR3 DNA. D genes are given only for firm matches. A row's size may be missing; if present it is once, few, many or a size class.

j_call: TRBJ2-7; d_call: TRBD1; clone_size: NA; v_call: TRBV27; cdr3_aa: CASSLQYRGLSYEQYF; cdr3_nt: TGTGCCAGCAGTTTGCAATACAGGGGGCTAAGCTACGAGCAGTACTTC
j_call: TRBJ2-5; d_call: NA; clone_size: NA; v_call: TRBV19; cdr3_aa: CASSMGDYQETQYF; cdr3_nt: TGTGCCAGTAGTATGGGGGACTACCAAGAGACCCAGTACTTC
j_call: TRBJ1-1; d_call: TRBD1; clone_size: NA; v_call: TRBV27; cdr3_aa: CASSGTGGMNTEAFF; cdr3_nt: TGTGCCAGCAGTGGGACAGGGGGAATGAACACTGAAGCTTTCTTT
j_call: TRBJ2-7; d_call: TRBD1; clone_size: NA; v_call: TRBV27; cdr3_aa: CASSFGRGREQYF; cdr3_nt: TGTGCCAGCAGTTTCGGCAGGGGGCGAGAGCAGTACTTC
j_call: TRBJ2-4; d_call: NA; clone_size: NA; v_call: TRBV4-1; cdr3_aa: CASSQVSSDYKNIQYF; cdr3_nt: TGCGCCAGCAGCCAAGTCTCTAGCGACTACAAAAACATTCAGTACTTC
j_call: TRBJ2-1; d_call: TRBD2; clone_size: NA; v_call: TRBV9; cdr3_aa: CASSVGLAANEQFF; cdr3_nt: TGTGCCAGCAGCGTAGGACTAGCGGCCAATGAGCAGTTCTTC
j_call: TRBJ2-7; d_call: NA; clone_size: NA; v_call: TRBV29-1; cdr3_aa: CSVSSAGTSYEQYF; cdr3_nt: TGCAGCGTTAGTTCGGCGGGAACCTCCTACGAGCAGTACTTC
j_call: TRBJ2-7; d_call: TRBD1; clone_size: NA; v_call: TRBV7-9; cdr3_aa: CASSPIDRGFPYEQYF; cdr3_nt: TGTGCCAGCAGTCCTATTGACAGGGGTTTCCCCTACGAGCAGTACTTC
j_call: TRBJ2-1; d_call: NA; clone_size: once; v_call: TRBV5-1; cdr3_aa: CASSLGRSGTAFEQFF; cdr3_nt: TGCGCCAGCAGCTTGGGGCGGTCCGGGACCGCTTTCGAGCAGTTCTTC
j_call: TRBJ2-7; d_call: NA; clone_size: once; v_call: TRBV9; cdr3_aa: CASSVGGGTYEQYF; cdr3_nt: TGTGCCAGCAGCGTAGGAGGCGGAACCTACGAGCAGTACTTC
j_call: TRBJ2-1; d_call: NA; clone_size: NA; v_call: TRBV15; cdr3_aa: CATSALKANEQFF; cdr3_nt: TGTGCCACCAGCGCGCTGAAGGCAAATGAGCAGTTCTTC
j_call: TRBJ2-3; d_call: NA; clone_size: NA; v_call: TRBV5-4; cdr3_aa: CASSFGAPASQYF; cdr3_nt: TGTGCCAGCAGCTTTGGAGCTCCCGCCTCGCAGTATTTT
j_call: TRBJ2-2; d_call: TRBD2; clone_size: NA; v_call: TRBV7-3; cdr3_aa: CASSLPTAGEAGELFF; cdr3_nt: TGTGCCAGCAGCCTCCCAACAGCGGGAGAGGCCGGGGAGCTGTTTTTT
j_call: TRBJ2-1; d_call: NA; clone_size: NA; v_call: TRBV7-9; cdr3_aa: CASSSDQGSQFF; cdr3_nt: TGTGCCAGCAGCTCGGACCAGGGCTCGCAATTCTTC
j_call: TRBJ1-2; d_call: NA; clone_size: NA; v_call: TRBV7-9; cdr3_aa: CASSQGREDGYTF; cdr3_nt: TGTGCCAGCAGCCAGGGAAGGGAGGATGGCTACACCTTC
j_call: TRBJ2-7; d_call: TRBD2; clone_size: NA; v_call: TRBV5-5; cdr3_aa: CASSLEGVAGGPRYEQYF; cdr3_nt: TGTGCCAGCAGCTTGGAGGGGGTAGCGGGAGGGCCTAGGTACGAGCAGTACTTC
j_call: TRBJ2-7; d_call: TRBD1; clone_size: NA; v_call: TRBV15; cdr3_aa: CATSRDPGTGAYEQYF; cdr3_nt: TGTGCCACCAGCAGAGATCCCGGGACAGGGGCCTACGAGCAGTACTTC
j_call: TRBJ2-3; d_call: TRBD1; clone_size: NA; v_call: TRBV27; cdr3_aa: CASSHSNRGRWSDTQYF; cdr3_nt: TGTGCCAGCAGTCACTCTAACAGGGGGCGGTGGTCAGATACGCAGTATTTT
j_call: TRBJ2-5; d_call: TRBD2; clone_size: NA; v_call: TRBV29-1; cdr3_aa: CSVHIAGGQETQYF; cdr3_nt: TGCAGCGTTCACATAGCGGGAGGGCAAGAGACCCAGTACTTC
j_call: TRBJ2-1; d_call: NA; clone_size: NA; v_call: TRBV4-1; cdr3_aa: CASSQEDRGPGRGFF; cdr3_nt: TGCGCCAGCAGCCAAGAAGACCGGGGCCCCGGAAGAGGGTTCTTC
j_call: TRBJ2-1; d_call: NA; clone_size: NA; v_call: TRBV4-3; cdr3_aa: CASSQNPGYEQFF; cdr3_nt: TGCGCCAGCAGCCAAAACCCGGGGTATGAGCAGTTCTTC
j_call: TRBJ2-7; d_call: TRBD1; clone_size: once; v_call: TRBV13; cdr3_aa: CASSLTLQDRGSYEQYF; cdr3_nt: TGTGCCAGCAGCTTAACCCTCCAGGACAGGGGTAGCTACGAGCAGTACTTC
j_call: TRBJ2-2; d_call: TRBD2; clone_size: NA; v_call: TRBV19; cdr3_aa: CASKYTSGSAGELFF; cdr3_nt: TGTGCCAGTAAATACACTAGCGGGAGTGCCGGGGAGCTGTTTTTT
j_call: TRBJ2-5; d_call: NA; clone_size: NA; v_call: TRBV7-9; cdr3_aa: CASSLQTVQETQYF; cdr3_nt: TGTGCCAGCAGCTTACAGACAGTCCAAGAGACCCAGTACTTC
j_call: TRBJ2-4; d_call: TRBD2; clone_size: NA; v_call: TRBV27; cdr3_aa: CASSLWGTSLAKNIQYF; cdr3_nt: TGTGCCAGCAGTTTATGGGGGACTAGCTTAGCCAAAAACATTCAGTACTTC
j_call: TRBJ2-1; d_call: NA; clone_size: NA; v_call: TRBV5-1; cdr3_aa: CASSLTRYNEQFF; cdr3_nt: TGCGCCAGCAGCTTAACGCGGTACAATGAGCAGTTCTTC
j_call: TRBJ2-1; d_call: TRBD2; clone_size: NA; v_call: TRBV29-1; cdr3_aa: CSVSSLAEYNEQFF; cdr3_nt: TGCAGCGTTTCGTCCCTAGCGGAGTACAATGAGCAGTTCTTC
j_call: TRBJ2-1; d_call: NA; clone_size: NA; v_call: TRBV28; cdr3_aa: CASRVLPRDEQFF; cdr3_nt: TGTGCCAGCAGGGTCTTGCCCCGGGATGAGCAGTTCTTC
j_call: TRBJ2-2; d_call: TRBD1; clone_size: NA; v_call: TRBV5-1; cdr3_aa: CASSYRGPVAGELFF; cdr3_nt: TGCGCCAGCAGCTACAGGGGGCCTGTGGCCGGGGAGCTGTTTTTT
j_call: TRBJ2-1; d_call: NA; clone_size: NA; v_call: TRBV27; cdr3_aa: CASSFDSFNEQFF; cdr3_nt: TGTGCCAGCAGTTTCGACAGCTTCAATGAGCAGTTCTTC
j_call: TRBJ1-3; d_call: NA; clone_size: NA; v_call: TRBV7-9; cdr3_aa: CASSPEWGRGNTIYF; cdr3_nt: TGTGCCAGCAGCCCCGAGTGGGGGCGCGGAAACACCATATATTTT
j_call: TRBJ2-7; d_call: NA; clone_size: NA; v_call: TRBV2; cdr3_aa: CASSEGRTSYEQYF; cdr3_nt: TGTGCCAGCAGTGAAGGCCGTACCTCCTACGAGCAGTACTTC
j_call: TRBJ2-3; d_call: NA; clone_size: NA; v_call: TRBV9; cdr3_aa: CASSVGQKSTDTQYF; cdr3_nt: TGTGCCAGCAGCGTCGGACAGAAAAGCACAGATACGCAGTATTTT
j_call: TRBJ2-1; d_call: NA; clone_size: NA; v_call: TRBV7-6; cdr3_aa: CASSPLSGGSYNEQFF; cdr3_nt: TGTGCCAGCAGCCCCCTCTCCGGAGGGTCTTACAATGAGCAGTTCTTC
j_call: TRBJ2-2; d_call: NA; clone_size: NA; v_call: TRBV5-4; cdr3_aa: CASSNDVGPNTGELFF; cdr3_nt: TGTGCCAGCAGCAACGACGTCGGACCGAACACCGGGGAGCTGTTTTTT
j_call: TRBJ1-1; d_call: NA; clone_size: NA; v_call: TRBV5-6; cdr3_aa: CASSQWAGQNTEAFF; cdr3_nt: TGTGCCAGCAGCCAATGGGCTGGACAGAACACTGAAGCTTTCTTT
j_call: TRBJ2-1; d_call: TRBD2; clone_size: NA; v_call: TRBV28; cdr3_aa: CASSRSGAYNEQFF; cdr3_nt: TGTGCCAGCAGCCGTAGCGGGGCCTACAATGAGCAGTTCTTC
j_call: TRBJ2-3; d_call: TRBD2; clone_size: NA; v_call: TRBV6-4; cdr3_aa: CASKRIAGGSTDTQYF; cdr3_nt: TGTGCCAGCAAAAGGATAGCGGGAGGTAGCACAGATACGCAGTATTTT
j_call: TRBJ1-2; d_call: NA; clone_size: NA; v_call: TRBV28; cdr3_aa: CASSLETGYGYTF; cdr3_nt: TGTGCCAGCAGTTTAGAGACAGGATATGGCTACACCTTC
j_call: TRBJ2-5; d_call: TRBD1; clone_size: NA; v_call: TRBV18; cdr3_aa: CASSPLSGQSQETQYF; cdr3_nt: TGTGCCAGCTCACCTCTCTCGGGACAGTCCCAAGAGACCCAGTACTTC
j_call: TRBJ2-7; d_call: TRBD1; clone_size: NA; v_call: TRBV29-1; cdr3_aa: CSVDSGTGSYEQYF; cdr3_nt: TGCAGCGTTGATTCCGGGACAGGGTCCTACGAGCAGTACTTC
j_call: TRBJ2-7; d_call: TRBD2; clone_size: NA; v_call: TRBV27; cdr3_aa: CASRPGGSGSYEQYF; cdr3_nt: TGTGCCAGCAGGCCCGGGGGGAGTGGGTCCTACGAGCAGTACTTC
j_call: TRBJ2-7; d_call: NA; clone_size: NA; v_call: TRBV4-1; cdr3_aa: CASSQGPEYEQYF; cdr3_nt: TGCGCCAGCAGCCAAGGGCCAGAGTACGAGCAGTACTTC
j_call: TRBJ2-1; d_call: NA; clone_size: NA; v_call: TRBV7-9; cdr3_aa: CASSSRTEGSYNEQFF; cdr3_nt: TGTGCCAGCAGCTCCCGGACAGAAGGCTCCTACAATGAGCAGTTCTTC
j_call: TRBJ2-7; d_call: NA; clone_size: NA; v_call: TRBV5-4; cdr3_aa: CASSSGTEQYF; cdr3_nt: TGTGCCAGCAGCTCCGGGACCGAGCAGTACTTC
j_call: TRBJ2-2; d_call: TRBD2; clone_size: NA; v_call: TRBV9; cdr3_aa: CASSVGGLAGAAGGELFF; cdr3_nt: TGTGCCAGCAGCGTTGGTGGGCTAGCGGGAGCTGCCGGCGGGGAGCTGTTTTTT
j_call: TRBJ2-7; d_call: NA; clone_size: NA; v_call: TRBV5-1; cdr3_aa: CASRGQTYEQYF; cdr3_nt: TGCGCCAGCAGAGGGCAGACCTACGAGCAGTACTTC
j_call: TRBJ2-7; d_call: NA; clone_size: NA; v_call: TRBV27; cdr3_aa: CASSGQRDYEQYF; cdr3_nt: TGTGCCAGTTCGGGACAGCGGGACTACGAGCAGTACTTC
j_call: TRBJ1-4; d_call: TRBD1; clone_size: NA; v_call: TRBV15; cdr3_aa: CATSREPGTGEKLFF; cdr3_nt: TGTGCCACCAGCAGAGAACCGGGGACAGGGGAAAAACTGTTTTTT
j_call: TRBJ1-1; d_call: TRBD1; clone_size: NA; v_call: TRBV7-2; cdr3_aa: CASSFPGQLEAFF; cdr3_nt: TGTGCCAGCAGCTTTCCGGGACAGCTTGAAGCTTTCTTT
j_call: TRBJ2-7; d_call: NA; clone_size: NA; v_call: TRBV5-1; cdr3_aa: CASSLGDEQYF; cdr3_nt: TGCGCCAGCAGCTTGGGAGACGAGCAGTACTTC
j_call: TRBJ2-1; d_call: NA; clone_size: NA; v_call: TRBV4-1; cdr3_aa: CASRMQGYSYNEQFF; cdr3_nt: TGCGCCAGCAGGATGCAGGGATATTCCTACAATGAGCAGTTCTTC
j_call: TRBJ1-5; d_call: NA; clone_size: NA; v_call: TRBV27; cdr3_aa: CASSLDRNQPQHF; cdr3_nt: TGTGCCAGCAGTCTCGACAGGAATCAGCCCCAGCATTTT
j_call: TRBJ2-7; d_call: TRBD2; clone_size: NA; v_call: TRBV7-9; cdr3_aa: CASSFPAGGEYEQYF; cdr3_nt: TGTGCCAGCAGCTTCCCAGCGGGAGGGGAGTACGAGCAGTACTTC
j_call: TRBJ1-4; d_call: NA; clone_size: NA; v_call: TRBV11-2; cdr3_aa: CASSWSGGPNEKLFF; cdr3_nt: TGTGCCAGCAGCTGGAGCGGTGGGCCTAATGAAAAACTGTTTTTT